The clone carrying this TCR beta chain was seen more than once but under ten times. What it binds is not known. The V and J ends lost 3 bases and 10 bases respectively, with 20 bases between them. Per germline, CDR1 LNHNV and CDR2 YYDKDF (reference sequence). The length of the CDR3 is 15 residues. Each donor gave one heparinised blood draw averaging about 100 mL. Reverse transcribing all isolated RNA meant expressed TCRB transcripts were sequenced. Deep immunoSEQ sequencing covered naive, central memory and regulatory T cell samples. Data came from immunoSEQ multiplex PCR; TCRdb stores just in-frame clones and leaves some out. The table has 200,000 to 300,000 clones, 20% seen once. This entry is derived from a study of beta chain features in type 1 diabetes. Study conclusions and caveats: In every one of the four CD4+ subsets, TCRB CDR3s were moderately but significantly shorter in Type 1 diabetes patients. Relative to healthy donors, patients appeared to have naive, central memory and Treg TCRB repertoires that were more similar. Whether HLA type affects TCRB rearrangement stayed undetermined in the present work.

The chain joins TRBV15 to TRBJ2-3; TRBD2 might be the D (5 bases). This TCR was sampled from a woman aged 40 to 55 with type 1 diabetes. The sample consisted of naive CD4+ T cells from blood. The CDR3 DNA sequence: TGTGCCACCAGCAGGGACCCTAACGGACTGGCACCGCAGTATTTT. Encoded protein: CATSRDPNGLAPQYF.